These 28 T cell receptor beta chains were sequenced from one sample in a study of blood T cell repertoires in COVID-19. Sequencing was performed with immunoSEQ multiplex PCR; in TCRdb, only in-frame clones are kept and a portion is missing. In the table there are about 200,000 clones, about four fifths of which are singletons. The specimen sequenced was peripheral blood. The source is a man between 60 and 75 years old with acute or convalescent COVID-19.

V gene TRBV13 combines with J gene TRBJ1-5, with D maybe TRBD1 (5 bases). The CDR3 totals 14 residues. The germline gives CDR1 PRHDT, CDR2 FYEKMQ (reference sequence). The V end lost 5 bases, the J end lost 1 base, and 9 bases lay between the germline ends. The CDR3, as DNA: TGTGCCAGCAGCCTGGGACTCAGCAATCAGCCCCAGCATTTT. Residues: CASSLGLSNQPQHF.

This clone was counted a few times. The chain employs TRBV7-2 and TRBJ2-7; 9 nucleotides agree with TRBD2. The CDR3 is made up of 16 amino acids. The germline gives CDR1 SGHTA, CDR2 FQGNSA. V was pared by 2 bases and J by 2 bases, with 7 bases of the junction left unmatched. This CDR3 is CASSLYPAGGPYEQYF. The CDR3 DNA reads as TGTGCCAGCAGCTTATATCCAGCGGGGGGTCCCTACGAGCAGTACTTC.

The CDR3 protein is CASSETQGANQPQHF. CDR3 nucleotide sequence: TGTGCCAGCAGTGAAACACAGGGGGCGAATCAGCCCCAGCATTTT. The V and J genes are TRBV6-1 and TRBJ1-5; 9 positions agree with TRBD1. CDR1 is MNHNS and CDR2 is SASEGT in the germline V gene. The CDR3 loop spans 15 amino acids. The junction had 3 bases not matched to a gene; V was cut back by 2 bases and J by 4 bases.

CDR3 coding DNA: TGTGCCAGTAGTATAGTCTCAAGGCGGGGGAGCTCCTATAATTCACCCCTCCACTTT. Translated, it gives CASSIVSRRGSSYNSPLHF. The chain links TRBV19 to TRBJ1-6, with D perhaps TRBD1 (5 bases). V lost 1 base, J lost 0 bases, and 16 bases lay in between. CDR1 is LNHDA, CDR2 SQIVND, per germline (reference sequence). The length of the CDR3 is 19 residues.

V gene TRBV6-5 combines with J gene TRBJ2-6, with TRBD1 as a possible D gene (6 bases). V gave up 6 bases and J gave up 1 base, with 10 bases separating them. This CDR3 is built from 15 residues. Germline CDR1 reads MNHEY; CDR2 reads SVGAGI. The CDR3 sequence is CASSRDRSGANVLTF. The CDR3 DNA reads TGTGCCAGCAGCCGAGACAGGTCTGGGGCCAACGTCCTGACTTTC.

The V and J genes are TRBV7-2 and TRBJ2-1, with TRBD2 as a possible D gene (7 bases). V lost 0 bases to trimming and J lost 8 bases, with 14 bases between them. This CDR3 is built from 15 residues. CDR1 SGHTA and CDR2 FQGNSA come from the germline V gene. The CDR3 is CASSLAGGPQYEQFF. Written as DNA, the CDR3 is TGTGCCAGCAGCTTAGCGGGGGGGCCTCAGTATGAGCAGTTCTTC. The full variable domain, rest sourced from reference TRBV7-2 and TRBJ2-1, is GAGVSQSPSNKVTEKGKDVELRCDPISGHTALYWYRQSLGQGLEFLIYFQGNSAPDKSGLPSDRFSAERTGGSVSTLTIQRTQQEDSAVYLCASSLAGGPQYEQFFGPGTRLTVL.

The chain combines TRBV6-5 with TRBJ1-1; weak D call: TRBD1 (6 bases). Germline V gene lookup returns CDR1 MNHEY and CDR2 SVGAGI. The CDR3 sequence is 15 residues long. The germline V and J ends were trimmed by 6 bases and 0 bases, with 14 bases remaining between them. The CDR3 protein is CASSLEQGLNTEAFF. The DNA for the CDR3 is TGTGCCAGCAGCCTAGAACAGGGTTTGAACACTGAAGCTTTCTTT.

The chain uses TRBV28 and TRBJ1-4; 10 nucleotides align to TRBD1. The trim removed 5 bases at V and 4 bases at J, leaving 4 bases unmatched. Germline V gene sequence: CDR1 MDHEN, CDR2 SYDVKM. The length of the CDR3 is 15 residues. The CDR3 bases are TGTGCCAGCAGTCGGACAGGGGGGATTAATGAAAAACTGTTTTTT. It is translated as CASSRTGGINEKLFF.

V and J are TRBV5-6 and TRBJ2-3; tentatively, D is TRBD1 (6 bases). V lost 2 bases, J lost 4 bases, and 17 bases lay in between. The CDR3 has 16 amino acids. Germline loops: CDR1 SGHDT, CDR2 YYEEEE. CDR3 in DNA: TGTGCCAGCAGCTTACTCTCACAGGGAGCTGCAGATACGCAGTATTTT. This gives the protein CASSLLSQGAADTQYF.

The chain couples TRBV30 to TRBJ1-6; D unclear. CDR1 and CDR2 from the germline V gene are GTSNPN and SVGIG (reference sequence). The V end lost 1 base, the J end lost 10 bases, and 11 bases lay between the germline ends. The CDR3 extends over 13 amino acids. This chain's CDR3 is CAWSAGIGSPLHF. CDR3 nucleotides: TGTGCCTGGAGTGCGGGGATAGGGTCACCCCTCCACTTT.

V gene TRBV25-1 combines with J gene TRBJ1-3, with 8 bases aligning to TRBD1. The germline V gene has CDR1 MGHDK and CDR2 SYGVNS. This CDR3 is 14 amino acids long. J was trimmed by 2 bases and V by 5 bases; bases with no gene match: 2. CDR3 sequence (DNA): TGTGCCAGCAGTAGGGGACAGGCTGGAAACACCATATATTTT. Protein: CASSRGQAGNTIYF. Looking up the rest from reference TRBV25-1 and TRBJ1-3 gives the full variable domain: EADIYQTPRYLVIGTGKKITLECSQTMGHDKMYWYQQDPGMELHLIHYSYGVNSTEKGDLSSESTVSRIRTEHFPLTLESARPSHTSQYLCASSRGQAGNTIYFGEGSWLTVV.

V gene TRBV6-5 combines with J gene TRBJ2-1; 8 nucleotides match TRBD1. J lost 6 bases, V lost 4 bases, and 8 bases had no gene match. This CDR3 comprises 15 residues. In germline, CDR1 is MNHEY, CDR2 SVGAGI. The CDR3 is CASSSGQGRSNEQFF. Written as DNA, the CDR3 is TGTGCCAGCAGTTCCGGACAGGGACGGTCCAATGAGCAGTTCTTC.

This clone appeared a few times. In DNA, the CDR3 is TGTGCCAGCAGCCAAAGAGGCTACGAGCAGTACTTC. It yields the protein CASSQRGYEQYF. This chain links TRBV3-1 (or the pseudogene TRBV3-2) with TRBJ2-7; D is undetermined. Germline V lookup: CDR1 LGHDT, CDR2 YNNKEL (reference sequence). The CDR3 has 12 residues. The V end was cut by 2 bases, the J end by 3 bases, with 5 bases between.

The chain links TRBV7-9 to TRBJ1-5, with 10 bases fitting TRBD1. V lost 6 bases and J lost 6; bases outside the gene matches: 8. The CDR3 is 15 residues long. Germline CDR1 and CDR2: SEHNR and FQNEAQ (reference sequence). In DNA, the CDR3 is TGTGCCAGCAGTCCCGGGACAGGGGCTACTCAGCCCCAGCATTTT. Its protein is CASSPGTGATQPQHF. The full variable domain, completed using reference TRBV7-9 and TRBJ1-5, is DTGVSQNPRHKITKRGQNVTFRCDPISEHNRLYWYRQTLGQGPEFLTYFQNEAQLEKSRLLSDRFSAERPKGSFSTLEIQRTEQGDSAMYLCASSPGTGATQPQHFGDGTRLSIL.

V usage is TRBV3-1 (or the pseudogene TRBV3-2) and J usage is TRBJ2-1; 8 bases are a match to TRBD2. The CDR3 is made up of 17 amino acids. Trimming at V came to 4 bases and at J to 9 bases, leaving 17 bases not matched to a gene. The germline gives CDR1 LGHDT, CDR2 YNNKEL (reference sequence). CDR3 coding DNA: TGTGCCAGCAGCCCCAACTGGGGGCGGGGGGATATTGGTGAGCAGTTCTTC. Translating gives CASSPNWGRGDIGEQFF.

The CDR3, as DNA: TGTGCCAGCAGCCTGGGGGCCGGGGATGGCTACACCTTC. Its translation is CASSLGAGDGYTF. The chain has TRBV11-2 and TRBJ1-2; D is possibly TRBD1 (6 bases). From germline, CDR1 is SGHAT and CDR2 FQNNGV. V dropped 5 bases and J dropped 6 bases, with 13 bases sitting between them. The CDR3 is made up of 13 amino acids.

This chain connects TRBV4-2 to TRBJ1-4, with TRBD1 matching 7 bases. Germline lookup yields CDR1 LGHNA and CDR2 YNFKEQ. With 1 base clipped from V and 5 bases from J, the junction kept 4 bases outside the gene matches. This CDR3 has 15 amino acids. CDR3 region: CASSQAGTVNEKLFF. The CDR3 coding sequence is TGTGCCAGCAGCCAAGCCGGGACAGTGAATGAAAAACTGTTTTTT.

V usage is TRBV6-6 and J usage is TRBJ1-2; 11 positions match TRBD1. The CDR3 runs to 19 residues. V lost 5 bases, J lost 0 bases, and 14 bases stayed unmatched. Germline values: CDR1 MNHNY, CDR2 SVGAGI (reference sequence). CDR3 bases: TGTGCCAGCAGTCCAACCGTGGGGACAGGGGGAACCTCTAACTATGGCTACACCTTC. Protein: CASSPTVGTGGTSNYGYTF.

The J gene is TRBJ1-4, the V gene TRBV5-1; 12 bases fit TRBD1. CDR3 length: 16 residues. Germline V gives CDR1 SGHRS, CDR2 YFSETQ. Trimming cost V 4 bases and J 3 bases; bases outside gene matches: 4. The CDR3: CASSTGQGASNEKLFF. The DNA for the CDR3 is TGCGCCAGCAGCACGGGACAGGGGGCGTCTAATGAAAAACTGTTTTTT. The variable domain in full, with the rest retrieved from reference TRBV5-1 and TRBJ1-4, is KAGVTQTPRYLIKTRGQQVTLSCSPISGHRSVSWYQQTPGQGLQFLFEYFSETQRNKGNFPGRFSGRQFSNSRSEMNVSTLELGDSALYLCASSTGQGASNEKLFFGSGTQLSVL.

The CDR3 sequence: CASSQGGFAYNEQFF. CDR3 nucleotides: TGCGCCAGCAGCCAAGGAGGTTTCGCCTACAATGAGCAGTTCTTC. The rearrangement uses TRBV4-1 and TRBJ2-1; D gene ambiguous. The V end lost 1 base, the J end lost 2 bases, and 9 bases lay between the germline ends. The CDR3 totals 15 residues. Per the germline V gene, CDR1 is MGHRA and CDR2 is YSYEKL.

The V and J genes are TRBV11-2 and TRBJ2-2; the match to TRBD2 covers 9 bases. This CDR3 comprises 16 residues. V shed 5 bases, J shed 0 bases, and the junction held 4 bases outside the gene matches. Germline V gene sequence: CDR1 SGHAT, CDR2 FQNNGV. CDR3 in DNA: TGTGCCAGCAGCGCGGGACTAGCCACGAACACCGGGGAGCTGTTTTTT. Amino acids: CASSAGLATNTGELFF.

V gene TRBV19 combines with J gene TRBJ2-1; TRBD1 matches 7 bases. The J segment lost 7 bases and the V segment lost 5 bases, leaving 5 bases of the junction unmatched. Per the germline V gene, CDR1 is LNHDA and CDR2 is SQIVND (reference sequence). The CDR3 extends over 13 amino acids. The CDR3, as DNA: TGTGCCAGTAGTGACAGGGAACGGAATGAGCAGTTCTTC. It codes for CASSDRERNEQFF.

V gene TRBV7-2 combines with J gene TRBJ2-3, with 9 positions matching TRBD2. Germline trimming cut 4 bases from V and 4 bases from J; bases unmatched to any gene: 6. Per germline, CDR1 SGHTA and CDR2 FQGNSA. The CDR3 runs 15 residues. CDR3: CASSSKRGVSDTQYF. CDR3 in DNA: TGTGCCAGCAGCTCTAAGCGGGGGGTCTCAGATACGCAGTATTTT.

The J gene is TRBJ2-2, the V gene TRBV6-1; D might be TRBD2 (5 bases). Germline lookup yields CDR1 MNHNS and CDR2 SASEGT. The CDR3 sequence is 16 residues long. The V and J ends lost 2 bases and 6 bases respectively, with 16 bases between them. For the CDR3, the DNA is TGTGCCAGCAGTGAAAGGCGGGCCCGGTCCCCCGGGGAGCTGTTTTTT. Its protein product is CASSERRARSPGELFF.

This chain uses TRBV5-1 with TRBJ2-5; TRBD2 matches 8 bases. Trimming removed 2 bases from V and 2 bases from J; junction bases left unmatched: 8. Germline values: CDR1 SGHRS, CDR2 YFSETQ. The CDR3 totals 16 residues. For the CDR3, the DNA is TGCGCCAGCAGCTTACGCCACGGGGGGGGTCAAGAGACCCAGTACTTC. Its translation: CASSLRHGGGQETQYF.

This clone was seen a single time. The V and J genes are TRBV7-2 and TRBJ2-3; a possible D gene is TRBD1 (5 bases). The V end was cut by 1 base, the J end by 5 bases, with 16 bases between. The CDR3 is 16 amino acids. Germline assignment: CDR1 SGHTA and CDR2 FQGNSA. The CDR3 DNA reads TGTGCCAGCAGCTTAGGTAGTCGGCCAGGGCAAGATACGCAGTATTTT. This gives the protein CASSLGSRPGQDTQYF. The variable domain in full, completed from reference TRBV7-2 and TRBJ2-3, reads GAGVSQSPSNKVTEKGKDVELRCDPISGHTALYWYRQSLGQGLEFLIYFQGNSAPDKSGLPSDRFSAERTGGSVSTLTIQRTQQEDSAVYLCASSLGSRPGQDTQYFGPGTRLTVL.

The V call is TRBV9, the J call TRBJ2-1; possible D gene TRBD2, 6 bases. Germline CDR1 and CDR2: SGDLS and YYNGEE. V was cut by 0 bases and J by 7 bases, with 14 bases left in between. The length of the CDR3 is 15 residues. CDR3: CASSVVGGAGNEQFF. The CDR3 DNA reads as TGTGCCAGCAGCGTAGTCGGGGGAGCAGGGAATGAGCAGTTCTTC.

The V call is TRBV30, the J call TRBJ2-5, with TRBD2 matching 7 bases. Trimming cost V 2 bases and J 0 bases; bases outside gene matches: 6. There are 15 residues in the CDR3. The germline V gene has CDR1 GTSNPN and CDR2 SVGIG (reference sequence). The CDR3 sequence: CAWSRVSGYQETQYF. In nucleotides, the CDR3 is TGTGCCTGGAGTAGGGTTAGCGGGTACCAAGAGACCCAGTACTTC.